This T cell receptor (beta chain) was observed in a study of Graves' ophthalmopathy and Graves' hyperthyroidism. Patients with other autoimmune diseases, uncontrolled infections, pregnancy or lactation were excluded. The evidence that diagnosis relied on was clinical symptoms, serum thyroxine, TRAb, thyroid ultrasound and orbital computed tomography. Study-wide points: Blood was where most expanded thyroid clonotypes above 0.001 frequency also turned up.

Amplifying from RNA transcripts, the study obtained TCR beta CDR3 regions. An opening RT-PCR round employed HTBI primers and preceded a second-round multiplex PCR. TCRdb re-called the multiplex PCR reads through MiXCR, storing one row per CDR3 protein. The sample lists 200,000 to 250,000 distinct CDR3 sequences, under 30% occurring once. In this sample, this clonotype turned up many times. The target antigen is unknown. The sequence came from a man in his fifties with Graves' ophthalmopathy. The sequencing input was peripheral blood.

The CDR3: CASSSGTRATYEQYF. The CDR3 region has the DNA TGTGCCAGCAGCTCTGGGACTAGAGCCACCTACGAGCAGTACTTC. The chain links TRBV7-8 to TRBJ2-7; 8 nucleotides agree with TRBD2. In germline, CDR1 is SGHVS, CDR2 FQNEAQ. This CDR3 spans 15 amino acids. V shed 4 bases and J 2 bases; nucleotides not matched to a gene: 7.